This TCR beta chain was recovered during a study of OX40 agonist ivuxolimab in advanced cancers. Clones were sequenced by immunoSEQ multiplex PCR, and TCRdb holds only the in-frame ones, with some missing. The repertoire holds roughly 60,000 clones, with around 91% as singletons. The TCR comes from an adult with an advanced solid tumor such as melanoma, head and neck, liver or kidney cancer. Sequenced material: CD4+ or CD8+ T cells sorted from blood, taken in a trial of the OX40 agonist ivuxolimab.

The DNA for the CDR3 is TGTGCCAGCAGTTTATGGGGCCGCGAGCAGTACTTC. Translated, it gives CASSLWGREQYF. The chain couples TRBV28 to TRBJ2-7; D remains unclear. V lost 0 bases and J lost 6, with 6 bases in between. Germline CDR1 MDHEN, CDR2 SYDVKM. The CDR3 consists of 12 residues.